The 26 T cell receptor beta chains listed next were all sequenced from one sample in a study of cytomegalovirus exposure and HLA in healthy donors. The PCR employed 60 Vbeta primers together with 13 Jbeta primers. Sequencing used immunoSEQ multiplex PCR; TCRdb keeps in-frame clones, though not all of them. The data hold fewer than 250,000 clones, with about 85% observed a single time. Sequenced: PBMCs. Every receptor here comes from a woman aged 45-59 years in good health and CMV-seropositive.

The genes are TRBV2 and TRBJ1-1, with unresolved D. CDR3 size: 16 residues. The V and J ends lost 6 bases and 0 bases respectively, with 17 bases between them. Germline values: CDR1 SNHLY, CDR2 FYNNEI. In DNA, the CDR3 is TGTGCCAGCAGCCCCCGGGGAGGAACGATGAACACTGAAGCTTTCTTT. Residues: CASSPRGGTMNTEAFF. The whole variable domain, filled in from reference TRBV2 and TRBJ1-1, reads EPEVTQTPSHQVTQMGQEVILRCVPISNHLYFYWYRQILGQKVEFLVSFYNNEISEKSEIFDDQFSVERPDGSNFTLKIRSTKLEDSAMYFCASSPRGGTMNTEAFFGQGTRLTVV.

The CDR3 DNA reads TGTGCCAGCTCACCAGAGGAGGAGTACAATGAGCAGTTCTTC. Encoded protein: CASSPEEEYNEQFF. The chain recombines TRBV18 with TRBJ2-1; a weak D match, TRBD2 (5 bases). The germline gives CDR1 KGHSH, CDR2 LQKENI. Trimming left V 2 bases short and J 4 bases short, with 9 bases between. This CDR3 region has 14 residues.

The chain uses TRBV14 and TRBJ1-2; possible D gene TRBD1, 5 bases. The V gene's germline CDR1 is SGHDN and CDR2 FVKESK. Trimming took 4 bases from V and 3 from J, leaving 9 bases between them. CDR3 length equals 13 residues. In DNA form, the CDR3 reads TGTGCCAGCAGCCCGGGACTACACTATGGCTACACCTTC. Its translation is CASSPGLHYGYTF.

This chain uses TRBV11-2 with TRBJ1-6; D is unclear. V was clipped by 2 bases and J by 8 bases, with 10 bases between them. CDR1 is SGHAT, CDR2 FQNNGV, per germline. The CDR3 has 14 amino acids. The CDR3 DNA sequence: TGTGCCAGCAGCTTACAGCGGGCAGATTCACCCCTCCACTTT. Residues: CASSLQRADSPLHF.

A few counts support this clone. The chain joins TRBV19 to TRBJ1-5; 9 bases match TRBD1. This CDR3 spans 15 amino acids. In germline, CDR1 is LNHDA, CDR2 SQIVND (reference sequence). J was trimmed by 3 bases and V by 6 bases; bases with no gene match: 6. The CDR3, as DNA: TGTGCCAGTAGCCTGGGACAGGGAAACAATCAGCCCCAGCATTTT. Its protein product is CASSLGQGNNQPQHF.

The CDR3 here is CASSLLGSGGEETQYF. The CDR3, as DNA: TGTGCCAGCAGTTTATTGGGTAGCGGGGGGGAAGAGACCCAGTACTTC. The gene calls are TRBV28 and TRBJ2-5; 11 positions match TRBD2. Germline trimming cut 1 base from V and 3 bases from J; bases unmatched to any gene: 4. Germline V lookup: CDR1 MDHEN, CDR2 SYDVKM. This CDR3 is 16 amino acids long.

The rearrangement links TRBV7-8 to TRBJ2-2; D might be TRBD2 (7 bases). The germline gives CDR1 SGHVS, CDR2 FQNEAQ. The CDR3 loop spans 16 amino acids. The V and J ends lost 5 bases and 2 bases respectively, with 15 bases between them. CDR3 DNA: TGTGCCAGCAGCCCCGGGGAGGGGGACAACACCGGGGAGCTGTTTTTT. Its protein is CASSPGEGDNTGELFF.

This chain connects TRBV18 to TRBJ2-6; 9 bases agree with TRBD2. This CDR3 has 18 amino acids. The germline V gene has CDR1 KGHSH and CDR2 LQKENI. The trim removed 2 bases at V and 0 bases at J, leaving 5 bases unmatched. CDR3 amino acids: CASSPSLAGSSGANVLTF. DNA of the CDR3: TGTGCCAGCTCACCAAGTCTAGCGGGGTCCTCTGGGGCCAACGTCCTGACTTTC.

The rearrangement uses TRBV5-1 and TRBJ1-1, with 8 positions matching TRBD1. The germline CDR1 and CDR2 sequences are SGHRS and YFSETQ. With V trimmed by 4 bases and J by 7 bases, 3 bases remained unmatched. This CDR3 is built from 12 residues. CDR3 sequence: CASSTTGDEAFF. CDR3 nucleotide sequence: TGCGCCAGCAGCACGACAGGGGATGAAGCTTTCTTT.

The gene calls are TRBV7-9 and TRBJ2-1, with 9 bases fitting TRBD1. Trimming took 1 base from V and 13 from J; bases not matched to a gene: 2. Germline lookup yields CDR1 SEHNR and CDR2 FQNEAQ (reference sequence). The CDR3 is 12 residues long. The CDR3 coding sequence is TGTGCCAGCAGCTTAGTGGACAGGGGACAGTTCTTC. This gives the protein CASSLVDRGQFF.

On this clone itself: Other DNA sequences within the sample encode an identical CDR3. The CDR3 sequence is CASSLGQSYGYTF. As DNA, the CDR3 is TGTGCCAGCAGTTTAGGACAGAGCTATGGCTACACCTTC. The rearrangement links TRBV28 to TRBJ1-2; D perhaps matches TRBD1 (6 bases). This CDR3 contains 13 residues. Germline assignment: CDR1 MDHEN and CDR2 SYDVKM. Trimming removed 2 bases from V and 4 bases from J, with 8 bases in between.

The gene calls are TRBV25-1 and TRBJ2-7; 7 nucleotides align to TRBD1. Germline CDR1 reads MGHDK; CDR2 reads SYGVNS. This CDR3 has 13 amino acids. With V trimmed by 8 bases and J by 2 bases, 6 bases remained unmatched. DNA for the CDR3: TGTGCCAGCCTCCCCGGGACAGCCTACGAGCAGTACTTC. It codes for CASLPGTAYEQYF.

The chain combines TRBV15 with TRBJ1-2, with a weak D call TRBD1 (6 bases). Germline V CDR1 and CDR2: LNHNV, YYDKDF (reference sequence). The CDR3 loop spans 16 amino acids. Trimming pared 0 bases from V and 0 bases from J, leaving 11 bases between. The CDR3 DNA sequence: TGTGCCACCAGCAGAGAAGGGACACCATCTAACTATGGCTACACCTTC. It is translated as CATSREGTPSNYGYTF.

This clone was picked up a small number of times. The rearrangement links TRBV4-1 to TRBJ1-5; D might be TRBD1 (5 bases). V shed 3 bases and J shed 9 bases, with 12 bases lying between them. The CDR3 runs 13 residues. Germline V CDR1 and CDR2: MGHRA, YSYEKL. This CDR3 is CASSQTLGGPQHF. The CDR3 DNA is TGCGCCAGCAGCCAGACCCTGGGGGGGCCCCAGCATTTT.

The chain is built from TRBV6-5 and TRBJ1-5; 8 bases are a match to TRBD1. The CDR3 has 12 amino acids. The germline V gene encodes CDR1 MNHEY and CDR2 SVGAGI. V lost 3 bases to trimming and J lost 9 bases; unmatched junction nucleotides: 1. As DNA, the CDR3 is TGTGCCAGCAGTTATGGGACAGGGCCCCAGCATTTT. Translation: CASSYGTGPQHF.

This clone was observed a handful of times. The chain uses TRBV10-3 and TRBJ2-1; D not certain. The CDR3 is 13 residues long. The V gene's germline CDR1 is ENHRY and CDR2 SYGVKD. V was clipped by 4 bases and J by 10 bases, with 14 bases between them. The chain's CDR3 is CAISGSQRGEQFF. The CDR3 nucleotides are TGTGCCATCAGTGGTAGTCAGAGAGGCGAGCAGTTCTTC.

The chain employs TRBV5-4 and TRBJ2-5, with TRBD2 matching 14 bases. The CDR3 totals 17 residues. The germline V gene has CDR1 SGHNT and CDR2 YYREEE (reference sequence). With 0 bases clipped from V and 3 bases from J, the junction kept 4 bases outside the gene matches. The chain's CDR3 is CASSLAGLAGGKETQYF. The DNA of the CDR3 is TGTGCCAGCAGCTTGGCAGGACTAGCGGGGGGTAAAGAGACCCAGTACTTC.

Only a few counts were recorded for this clone. The J gene is TRBJ1-1, the V gene TRBV7-8; D gene uncertain. The germline CDR1 and CDR2 sequences are SGHVS and FQNEAQ. This CDR3 contains 14 residues. The ends were cut back, 0 bases at V and 4 bases at J, with 9 bases in the middle. CDR3 sequence: CASSLARGRTEAFF. In DNA form, the CDR3 reads TGTGCCAGCAGCTTAGCGCGAGGCCGCACTGAAGCTTTCTTT.

The rearrangement uses TRBV9 and TRBJ2-5, with a possible D match to TRBD2 (6 bases). The end of the DNA fits TRBJ2-7 better, so the J call may be wrong. Germline V lookup: CDR1 SGDLS, CDR2 YYNGEE. The CDR3 covers 16 residues. The CDR3 DNA is TGTGCCAGCAGCGTAGATGGGACTCCTAGCTCCTACGAGCAGTACTTC. Encoded protein: CASSVDGTPSSYEQYF.

The chain carries TRBV29-1 and TRBJ2-1, with D possibly matching TRBD1 (5 bases). This CDR3 region has 11 residues. Germline CDR1 reads SQVTM; CDR2 reads ANQGSEA. V was trimmed by 7 bases and J by 4 bases, leaving 8 bases between them. CDR3 amino acids: CSGGQYNEQFF. The DNA for the CDR3 is TGCAGCGGAGGACAATACAATGAGCAGTTCTTC.

This chain links TRBV7-2 with TRBJ2-7, with D perhaps TRBD1 (6 bases). The germline V and J ends were trimmed by 5 bases and 3 bases, with 14 bases remaining between them. Germline V gene lookup returns CDR1 SGHTA and CDR2 FQGNSA. The length of the CDR3 is 14 residues. The CDR3 here is CASSPADSVYEQYF. The CDR3 coding sequence is TGTGCCAGCAGCCCGGCGGACAGTGTCTACGAGCAGTACTTC. The entire variable domain, with the rest obtained from reference TRBV7-2 and TRBJ2-7, is as follows: GAGVSQSPSNKVTEKGKDVELRCDPISGHTALYWYRQSLGQGLEFLIYFQGNSAPDKSGLPSDRFSAERTGGSVSTLTIQRTQQEDSAVYLCASSPADSVYEQYFGPGTRLTVT.

V gene TRBV5-1 combines with J gene TRBJ2-7, with D perhaps matching TRBD1 (6 bases). The CDR3 runs 13 residues. V was shortened by 3 bases and J by 7 bases, with 14 bases between the two germline ends. CDR1 SGHRS and CDR2 YFSETQ come from the germline V gene. CDR3 bases: TGCGCCAGCAGCTACAACACAGGGTTAGAGCAGTACTTC. This codes for CASSYNTGLEQYF.

The gene calls are TRBV7-8 and TRBJ1-1; TRBD1 matches at 7 bases. The CDR3 length is 15 residues. The germline V gene encodes CDR1 SGHVS and CDR2 FQNEAQ. J lost 5 bases, V lost 5 bases, and 11 bases had no gene match. As DNA, the CDR3 is TGTGCCAGCAGCCCGACGCGAGGGGGCCGGACTGAAGCTTTCTTT. Its protein product is CASSPTRGGRTEAFF.

V usage is TRBV4-1 and J usage is TRBJ2-7; TRBD1 is a possible D gene (6 bases). The CDR3 is made up of 15 amino acids. Trimming cost V 0 bases and J 0 bases, with 9 bases left between them. Germline CDR1 is MGHRA and CDR2 is YSYEKL. CDR3 nucleotide sequence: TGCGCCAGCAGCCAAGAAACAGGGAACTCCTACGAGCAGTACTTC. Amino acid sequence: CASSQETGNSYEQYF.

The chain has TRBV7-3 and TRBJ1-6; D possibly corresponds to TRBD1 (6 bases). Trimming took 2 bases from V and 9 from J, leaving 14 bases between them. This CDR3 has 15 residues. Germline V CDR1 and CDR2: SGHTA, FQGTGA. The CDR3 here is CASSLVQGLSSPLHF. In DNA form, the CDR3 reads TGTGCCAGCAGCTTAGTCCAGGGGCTTTCTTCACCCCTCCACTTT.

This chain uses TRBV9 with TRBJ2-7, with a weak D call TRBD2 (5 bases). CDR1 and CDR2 from the germline V gene are SGDLS and YYNGEE. The CDR3 consists of 13 residues. V lost 3 bases, J lost 5 bases, and 12 bases lay in between. The CDR3 bases are TGTGCCAGCAGCGCAGGCGGGCGTAACGAGCAGTACTTC. Translating it yields CASSAGGRNEQYF.